This T cell receptor (beta chain) came from a study of radiation and T cells in renal cell carcinoma. Points from the study as a whole: From baseline, blood top tumor clonotypes peaked at 2 weeks post-radiation. Pretreatment tumor biopsies were lacking, so baseline clonotypes are unknown.

A note on this clone: Its antigen remains unidentified.

Germline V gene sequence: CDR1 LNHDA, CDR2 SQIVND (reference sequence). CDR3 size: 14 residues. The ends were cut back, 4 bases at V and 1 base at J, with 10 bases in the middle. Time point reported: baseline pretreatment blood. Treatment denoted: 15 Gy SBRT to primary tumor, nephrectomy 4 weeks later. Using immunoSEQ multiplex PCR, the repertoire was profiled, and TCRdb retains in-frame clones only, with some absent. This sample yields some 100,000 clones, of which roughly four fifths are seen a single time; around 5.8% belongs to the top ten. The genes are TRBV19 and TRBJ1-2; D not resolved. The sequenced sample was blood, obtained from a patient whose treatment included radiotherapy and nephrectomy. The clonotype comes from a man aged 55-75 years with renal cell carcinoma. The CDR3 is CASSNPGLNYGYTF. CDR3 bases: TGTGCCAGTAGTAACCCCGGGCTTAACTATGGCTACACCTTC. The complete variable domain, with remaining parts taken from reference TRBV19 and TRBJ1-2, reads DGGITQSPKYLFRKEGQNVTLSCEQNLNHDAMYWYRQDPGQGLRLIYYSQIVNDFQKGDIAEGYSVSREKKESFPLTVTSAQKNPTAFYLCASSNPGLNYGYTFGSGTRLTVV.